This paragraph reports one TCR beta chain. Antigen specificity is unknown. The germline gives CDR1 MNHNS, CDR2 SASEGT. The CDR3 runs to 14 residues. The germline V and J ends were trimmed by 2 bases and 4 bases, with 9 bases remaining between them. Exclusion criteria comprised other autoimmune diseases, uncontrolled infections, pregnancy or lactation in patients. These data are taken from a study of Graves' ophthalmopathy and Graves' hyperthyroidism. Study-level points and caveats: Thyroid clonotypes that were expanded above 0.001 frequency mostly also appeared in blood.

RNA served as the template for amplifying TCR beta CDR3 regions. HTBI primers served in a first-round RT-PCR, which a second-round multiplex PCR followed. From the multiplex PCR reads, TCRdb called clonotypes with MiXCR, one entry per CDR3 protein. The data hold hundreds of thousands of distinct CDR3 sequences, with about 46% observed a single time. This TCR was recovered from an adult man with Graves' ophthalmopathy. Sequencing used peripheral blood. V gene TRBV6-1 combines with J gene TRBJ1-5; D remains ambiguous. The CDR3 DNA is TGTGCCAGCAGTGAAACAACCCTGAATCAGCCCCAGCATTTT. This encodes CASSETTLNQPQHF.